This T cell receptor beta chain appears in the sequencing data of a study of T cell changes during pregnancy in multiple sclerosis. The CDR3 length is 13 residues. Germline CDR1 is LNHNV and CDR2 is YYDKDF (reference sequence). With 2 bases removed from V and 7 bases from J, the gap between germline ends came to 6 bases. Generated by immunoSEQ multiplex PCR, the TCRdb table keeps only in-frame clones and is missing some. The sample yields tens of thousands of clones, approximately 90% seen once. Sequences were derived from peripheral blood, sampled in the first trimester of pregnancy. This TCR was recovered from a female donor in good health, enrolled as a control in a pregnancy study. This sequence joins TRBV15 and TRBJ1-6, with D unclear. CDR3 coding DNA: TGTGCCACCAGCAGACCACTAAATTCACCCCTCCACTTT. This gives the protein CATSRPLNSPLHF. Complete variable domain (other parts from reference TRBV15 and TRBJ1-6): DAMVIQNPRYQVTQFGKPVTLSCSQTLNHNVMYWYQQKSSQAPKLLFHYYDKDFNNEADTPDNFQSRRPNTSFCFLDIRSPGLGDTAMYLCATSRPLNSPLHFGNGTRLTVT.